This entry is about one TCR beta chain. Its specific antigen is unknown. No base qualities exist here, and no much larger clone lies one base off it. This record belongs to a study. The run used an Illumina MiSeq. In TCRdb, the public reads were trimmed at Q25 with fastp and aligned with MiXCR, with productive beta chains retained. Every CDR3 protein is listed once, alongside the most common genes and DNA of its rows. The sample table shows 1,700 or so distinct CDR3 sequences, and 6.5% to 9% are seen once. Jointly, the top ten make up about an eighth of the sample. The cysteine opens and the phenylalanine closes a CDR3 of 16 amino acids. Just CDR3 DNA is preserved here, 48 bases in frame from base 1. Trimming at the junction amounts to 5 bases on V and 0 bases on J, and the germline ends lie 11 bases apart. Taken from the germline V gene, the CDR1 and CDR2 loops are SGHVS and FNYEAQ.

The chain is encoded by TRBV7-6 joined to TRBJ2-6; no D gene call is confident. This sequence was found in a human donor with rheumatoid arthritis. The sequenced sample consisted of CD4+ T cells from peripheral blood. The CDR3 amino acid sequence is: CASSHGPSSGANVLTF. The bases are TGTGCCAGCAGCCATGGACCGAGCTCTGGGGCCAACGTCCTGACTTTC.